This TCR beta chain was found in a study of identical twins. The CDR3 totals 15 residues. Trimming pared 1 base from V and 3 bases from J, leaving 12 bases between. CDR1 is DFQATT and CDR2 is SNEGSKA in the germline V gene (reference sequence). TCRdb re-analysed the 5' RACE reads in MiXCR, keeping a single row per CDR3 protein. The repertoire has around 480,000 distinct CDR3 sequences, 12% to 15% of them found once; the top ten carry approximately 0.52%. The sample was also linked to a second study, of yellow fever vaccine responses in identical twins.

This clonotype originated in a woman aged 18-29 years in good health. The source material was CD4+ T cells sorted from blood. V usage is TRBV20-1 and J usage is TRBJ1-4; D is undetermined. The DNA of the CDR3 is TGCAGTGCTAGAGTTTTCGGTGGTGCTAATGAAAAACTGTTTTTT. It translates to CSARVFGGANEKLFF.